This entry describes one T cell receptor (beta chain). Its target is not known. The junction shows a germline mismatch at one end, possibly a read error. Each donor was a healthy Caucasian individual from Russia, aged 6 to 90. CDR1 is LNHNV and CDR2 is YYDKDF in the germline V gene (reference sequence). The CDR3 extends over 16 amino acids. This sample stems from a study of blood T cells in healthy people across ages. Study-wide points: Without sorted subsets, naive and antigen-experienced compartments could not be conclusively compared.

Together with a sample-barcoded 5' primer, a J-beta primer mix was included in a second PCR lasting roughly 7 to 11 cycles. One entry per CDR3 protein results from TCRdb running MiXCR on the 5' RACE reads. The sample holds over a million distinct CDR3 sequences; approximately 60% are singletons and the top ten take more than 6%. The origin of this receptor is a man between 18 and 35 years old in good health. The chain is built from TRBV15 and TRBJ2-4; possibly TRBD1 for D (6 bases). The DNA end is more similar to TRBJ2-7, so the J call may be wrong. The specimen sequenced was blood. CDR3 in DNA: TGTGCCGCCAGCAGAAAAACGAATTACAGGGTCTACGAGCAGTACTTC. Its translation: CAASRKTNYRVYEQYF.